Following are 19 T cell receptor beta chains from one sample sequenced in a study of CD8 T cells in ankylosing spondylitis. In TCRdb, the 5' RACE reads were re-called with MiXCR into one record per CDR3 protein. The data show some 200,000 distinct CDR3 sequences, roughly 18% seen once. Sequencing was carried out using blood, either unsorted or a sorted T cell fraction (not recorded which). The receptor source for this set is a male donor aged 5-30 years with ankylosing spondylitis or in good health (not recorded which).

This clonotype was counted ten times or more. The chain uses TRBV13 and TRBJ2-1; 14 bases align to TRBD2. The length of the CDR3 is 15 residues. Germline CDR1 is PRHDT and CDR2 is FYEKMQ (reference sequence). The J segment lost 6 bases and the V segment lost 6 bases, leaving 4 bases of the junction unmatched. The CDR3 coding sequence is TGTGCCAGCAGAGGGGGACTAGCGGGAGTCAATGAGCAGTTCTTC. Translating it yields CASRGGLAGVNEQFF. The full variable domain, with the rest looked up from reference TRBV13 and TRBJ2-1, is AAGVIQSPRHLIKEKRETATLKCYPIPRHDTVYWYQQGPGQDPQFLISFYEKMQSDKGSIPDRFSAQQFSDYHSELNMSSLELGDSALYFCASRGGLAGVNEQFFGPGTRLTVL.

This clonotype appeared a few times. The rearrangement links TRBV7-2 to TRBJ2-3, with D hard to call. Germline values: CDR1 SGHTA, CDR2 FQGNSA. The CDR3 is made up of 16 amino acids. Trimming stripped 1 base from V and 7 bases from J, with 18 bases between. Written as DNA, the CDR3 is TGTGCCAGCAGCTTAGGGGTGGTAGGCCGGTCATATACGCAGTATTTT. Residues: CASSLGVVGRSYTQYF. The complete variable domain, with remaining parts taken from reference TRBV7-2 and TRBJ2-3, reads GAGVSQSPSNKVTEKGKDVELRCDPISGHTALYWYRQSLGQGLEFLIYFQGNSAPDKSGLPSDRFSAERTGGSVSTLTIQRTQQEDSAVYLCASSLGVVGRSYTQYFGPGTRLTVL.

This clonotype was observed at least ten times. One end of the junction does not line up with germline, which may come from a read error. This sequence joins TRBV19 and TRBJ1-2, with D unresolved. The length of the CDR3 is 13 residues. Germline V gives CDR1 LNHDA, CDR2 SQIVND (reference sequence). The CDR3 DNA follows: TGTGCCAGTAGTATGGGCTTCGCAGGCGCCTCCAACTTC. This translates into CASSMGFAGASNF.

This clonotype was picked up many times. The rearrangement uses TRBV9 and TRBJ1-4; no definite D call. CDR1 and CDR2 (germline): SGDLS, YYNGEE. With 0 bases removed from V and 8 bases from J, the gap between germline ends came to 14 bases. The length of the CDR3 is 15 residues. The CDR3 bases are TGTGCCAGCAGCGTAGAGGAGGGAATAAGCGAAAAACTGTTTTTT. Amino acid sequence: CASSVEEGISEKLFF. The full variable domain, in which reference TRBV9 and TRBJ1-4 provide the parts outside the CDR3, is DSGVTQTPKHLITATGQRVTLRCSPRSGDLSVYWYQQSLDQGLQFLIQYYNGEERAKGNILERFSAQQFPDLHSELNLSSLELGDSALYFCASSVEEGISEKLFFGSGTQLSVL.

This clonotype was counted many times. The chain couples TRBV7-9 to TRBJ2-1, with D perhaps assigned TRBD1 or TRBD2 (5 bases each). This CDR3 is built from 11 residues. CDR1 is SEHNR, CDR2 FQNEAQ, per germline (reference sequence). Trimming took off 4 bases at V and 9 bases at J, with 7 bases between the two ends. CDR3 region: CASSWDGEQFF. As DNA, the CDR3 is TGTGCCAGCAGCTGGGACGGTGAGCAGTTCTTC.

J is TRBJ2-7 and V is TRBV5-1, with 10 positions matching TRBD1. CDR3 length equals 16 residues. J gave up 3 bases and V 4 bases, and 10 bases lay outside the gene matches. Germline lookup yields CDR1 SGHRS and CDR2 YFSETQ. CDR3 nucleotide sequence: TGCGCCAGCAGCGCCACCGCGGGACAGGGGTTCTACGAGCAGTACTTC. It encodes CASSATAGQGFYEQYF.

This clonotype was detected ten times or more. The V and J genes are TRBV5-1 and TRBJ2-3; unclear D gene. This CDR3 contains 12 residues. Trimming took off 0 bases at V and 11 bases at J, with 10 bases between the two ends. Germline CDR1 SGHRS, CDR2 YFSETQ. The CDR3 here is CASSLDSGQQYF. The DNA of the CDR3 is TGCGCCAGCAGCTTGGACAGTGGGCAGCAGTATTTT. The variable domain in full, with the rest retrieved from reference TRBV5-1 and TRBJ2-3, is KAGVTQTPRYLIKTRGQQVTLSCSPISGHRSVSWYQQTPGQGLQFLFEYFSETQRNKGNFPGRFSGRQFSNSRSEMNVSTLELGDSALYLCASSLDSGQQYFGPGTRLTVL.

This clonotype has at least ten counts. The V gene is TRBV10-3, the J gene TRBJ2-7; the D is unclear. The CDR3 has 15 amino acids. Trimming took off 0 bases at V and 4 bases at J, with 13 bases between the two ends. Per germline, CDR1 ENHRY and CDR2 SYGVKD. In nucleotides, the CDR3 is TGTGCCATCAGTGAGTCGACACTTCCGCGATACGAGCAGTACGTC. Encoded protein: CAISESTLPRYEQYV.

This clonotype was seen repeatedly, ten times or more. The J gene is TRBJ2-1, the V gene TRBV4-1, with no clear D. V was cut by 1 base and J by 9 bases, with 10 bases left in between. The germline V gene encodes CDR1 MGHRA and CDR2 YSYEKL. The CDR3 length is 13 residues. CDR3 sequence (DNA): TGCGCCAGCAGCCAAGCCCCCGGTTCTGAGCAGTTCTTC. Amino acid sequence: CASSQAPGSEQFF.

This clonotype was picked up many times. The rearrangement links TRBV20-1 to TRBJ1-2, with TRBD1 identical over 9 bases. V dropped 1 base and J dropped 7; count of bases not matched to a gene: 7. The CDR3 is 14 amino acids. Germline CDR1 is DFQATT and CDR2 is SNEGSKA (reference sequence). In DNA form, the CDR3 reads TGCAGTGCTAGAGTCTACAGGGGGCTGGCTGGCTACACCTTC. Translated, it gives CSARVYRGLAGYTF.

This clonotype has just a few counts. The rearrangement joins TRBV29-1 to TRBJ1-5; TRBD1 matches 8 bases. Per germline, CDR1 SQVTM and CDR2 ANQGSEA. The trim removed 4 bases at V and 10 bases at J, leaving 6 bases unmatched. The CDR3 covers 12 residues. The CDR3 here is CSVATGDQPQHF. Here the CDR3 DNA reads TGCAGCGTTGCGACAGGGGACCAACCCCAGCATTTT. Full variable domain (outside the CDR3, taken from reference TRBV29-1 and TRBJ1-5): SAVISQKPSRDICQRGTSLTIQCQVDSQVTMMFWYRQQPGQSLTLIATANQGSEATYESGFVIDKFPISRPNLTFSTLTVSNMSPEDSSIYLCSVATGDQPQHFGDGTRLSIL.

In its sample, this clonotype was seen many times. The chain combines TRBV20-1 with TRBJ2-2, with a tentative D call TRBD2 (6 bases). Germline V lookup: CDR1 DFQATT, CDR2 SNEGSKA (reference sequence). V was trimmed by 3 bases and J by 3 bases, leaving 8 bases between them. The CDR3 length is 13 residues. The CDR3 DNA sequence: TGCAGTGCTAGGGACTACTACACCGGGGAGCTGTTTTTT. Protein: CSARDYYTGELFF.

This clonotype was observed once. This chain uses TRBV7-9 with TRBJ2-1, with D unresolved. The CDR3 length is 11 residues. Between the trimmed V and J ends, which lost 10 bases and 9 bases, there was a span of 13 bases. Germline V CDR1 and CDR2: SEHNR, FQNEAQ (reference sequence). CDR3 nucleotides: TGTGCCAAGGCCGAGATGACTGAGCAGTTCTTC. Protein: CAKAEMTEQFF.

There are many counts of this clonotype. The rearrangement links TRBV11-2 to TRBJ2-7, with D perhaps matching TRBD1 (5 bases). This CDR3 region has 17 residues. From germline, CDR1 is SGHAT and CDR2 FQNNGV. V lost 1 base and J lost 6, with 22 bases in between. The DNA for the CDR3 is TGTGCCAGCAGCTTAGTAAAGGGCAAACCCAGGGCCGGCGAGCAGTACTTC. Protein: CASSLVKGKPRAGEQYF. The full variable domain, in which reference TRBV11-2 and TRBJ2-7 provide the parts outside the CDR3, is EAGVAQSPRYKIIEKRQSVAFWCNPISGHATLYWYQQILGQGPKLLIQFQNNGVVDDSQLPKDRFSAERLKGVDSTLKIQPAKLEDSAVYLCASSLVKGKPRAGEQYFGPGTRLTVT.

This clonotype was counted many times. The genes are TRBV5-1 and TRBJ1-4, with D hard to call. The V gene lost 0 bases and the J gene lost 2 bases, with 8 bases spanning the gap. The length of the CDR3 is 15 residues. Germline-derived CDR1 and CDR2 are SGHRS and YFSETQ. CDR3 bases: TGCGCCAGCAGCTTGGACGGGAGGACTAATGAAAAACTGTTTTTT. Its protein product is CASSLDGRTNEKLFF.

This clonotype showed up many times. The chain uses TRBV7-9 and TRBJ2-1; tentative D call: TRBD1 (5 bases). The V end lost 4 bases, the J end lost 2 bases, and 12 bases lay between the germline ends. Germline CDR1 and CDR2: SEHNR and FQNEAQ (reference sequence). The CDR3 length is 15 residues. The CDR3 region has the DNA TGTGCCAGCAGCTCCGTAGGGGCCGCCTACAATGAGCAGTTCTTC. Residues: CASSSVGAAYNEQFF.

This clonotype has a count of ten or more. CDR3 in amino acids: CASRNGLNTGELFF. The CDR3 DNA is TGTGCCAGCAGGAATGGACTGAACACCGGGGAGCTGTTTTTT. The V and J genes are TRBV7-9 and TRBJ2-2; D is perhaps TRBD2 (5 bases). The V end was cut by 6 bases, the J end by 1 base, with 9 bases between. Germline CDR1 SEHNR, CDR2 FQNEAQ (reference sequence). The CDR3 totals 14 residues.

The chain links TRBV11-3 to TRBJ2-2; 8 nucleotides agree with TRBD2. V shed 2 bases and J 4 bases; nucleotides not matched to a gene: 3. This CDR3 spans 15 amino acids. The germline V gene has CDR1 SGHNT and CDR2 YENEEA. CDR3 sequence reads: CASSLTGGPTGELFF. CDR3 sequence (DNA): TGTGCCAGCAGCTTAACGGGAGGGCCCACCGGGGAGCTGTTTTTT.

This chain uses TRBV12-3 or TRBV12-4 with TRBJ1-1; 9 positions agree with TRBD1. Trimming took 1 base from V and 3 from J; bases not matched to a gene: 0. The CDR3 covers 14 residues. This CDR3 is CASSLGDRDTEAFF. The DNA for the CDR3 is TGTGCCAGCAGTTTAGGGGACAGGGACACTGAAGCTTTCTTT.